The 25 T cell receptor beta chains listed next were all sequenced from one sample in a study of cytomegalovirus exposure and HLA in healthy donors. Use of 60 Vbeta and 13 Jbeta primers characterized the PCR. Here immunoSEQ multiplex PCR was the method, and the copy in TCRdb shows in-frame clones only, minus some. The specimen's table records 120,000 to 150,000 clones. Sequencing input: PBMCs. Receptor source: a man aged 40-55 years in good health and CMV-seronegative.

The chain has TRBV27 and TRBJ2-7; possibly TRBD2 for D (5 bases). Trimming removed 2 bases from V and 2 bases from J, with 10 bases in between. Looked up from germline, CDR1 is MNHEY and CDR2 is SMNVEV (reference sequence). The CDR3 is 14 residues long. The CDR3 coding sequence is TGTGCCAGCAGTTTAAGCGGTGGTACCTACGAGCAGTACTTC. It is translated as CASSLSGGTYEQYF.

This chain uses TRBV27 with TRBJ1-2; 8 bases are a match to TRBD1. Germline lookup yields CDR1 MNHEY and CDR2 SMNVEV (reference sequence). The CDR3 has 16 amino acids. V lost 6 bases, J lost 4 bases, and 13 bases stayed unmatched. Here the CDR3 reads CASSQRTGRSGYGYTF. The CDR3 DNA follows: TGTGCCAGCAGCCAGCGGACAGGGCGGTCGGGCTATGGCTACACCTTC.

The chain links TRBV7-2 to TRBJ2-7; the match to TRBD2 covers 7 bases. The junction had 11 bases not matched to a gene; V was cut back by 5 bases and J by 4 bases. From germline, CDR1 is SGHTA and CDR2 FQGNSA. The CDR3 totals 15 residues. The CDR3 spells CASSTQPGTMYEQYF. Written as DNA, the CDR3 is TGTGCCAGCAGCACACAACCCGGGACTATGTACGAGCAGTACTTC.

The chain uses TRBV6-6 and TRBJ2-7; D might be TRBD1 (6 bases). The germline gives CDR1 MNHNY, CDR2 SVGAGI (reference sequence). Trimming removed 7 bases from V and 3 bases from J, with 13 bases in between. There are 13 residues in the CDR3. The CDR3 DNA is TGTGCCAGCATGTGGGGGCAGGGCTACGAGCAGTACTTC. It translates to CASMWGQGYEQYF.

The chain has TRBV4-2 and TRBJ2-5; tentatively, D is TRBD2 (5 bases). Trimming took off 1 base at V and 5 bases at J, with 14 bases between the two ends. CDR3 length equals 15 residues. Germline V gives CDR1 LGHNA, CDR2 YNFKEQ. This chain's CDR3 is CASSQAPGRVETQYF. CDR3 sequence (DNA): TGTGCCAGCAGCCAAGCCCCCGGGCGGGTCGAGACCCAGTACTTC.

V gene TRBV9 combines with J gene TRBJ1-2; TRBD1 matches 7 bases. With 4 bases clipped from V and 4 bases from J, the junction kept 7 bases outside the gene matches. CDR1 is SGDLS, CDR2 YYNGEE, per germline. This CDR3 is 14 amino acids long. CDR3 sequence (DNA): TGTGCCAGCAGCCCTCGACAGGGCCCCTATGGCTACACCTTC. This sequence encodes CASSPRQGPYGYTF.

The V and J genes are TRBV5-1 and TRBJ2-3, with TRBD1 identical over 7 bases. The V gene end was trimmed by 0 bases and the J gene end by 6 bases; junction bases not matched to a gene: 1. This CDR3 region has 13 residues. Germline loops: CDR1 SGHRS, CDR2 YFSETQ. In DNA, the CDR3 is TGCGCCAGCAGCTTGGACAGGGGTGATACGCAGTATTTT. The encoded protein is CASSLDRGDTQYF.

J is TRBJ2-4 and V is TRBV6-1; no reliable D call. The CDR3 contains 14 residues. The ends were cut back, 4 bases at V and 0 bases at J, with 7 bases in the middle. Germline CDR1 is MNHNS and CDR2 is SASEGT. The CDR3 reads CASSAGVAKNIQYF. CDR3 bases: TGTGCCAGCAGTGCCGGAGTAGCCAAAAACATTCAGTACTTC.

J is TRBJ2-2 and V is TRBV5-1; 8 bases line up with TRBD2. Germline trimming cut 2 bases from V and 0 bases from J; bases unmatched to any gene: 3. Germline assignment: CDR1 SGHRS and CDR2 YFSETQ. The CDR3 consists of 16 residues. The CDR3 here is CASSLIAGTNTGELFF. Here the CDR3 DNA reads TGCGCCAGCAGCTTAATAGCGGGGACGAACACCGGGGAGCTGTTTTTT.

J is TRBJ1-1 and V is TRBV7-2; 10 positions agree with TRBD1. The CDR3 consists of 16 residues. CDR1 and CDR2 (germline): SGHTA, FQGNSA. V gave up 6 bases and J gave up 1 base; unmatched junction bases: 8. The CDR3 protein is CASSPDRDRGNTEAFF. CDR3 DNA sequence: TGTGCCAGCAGTCCCGATAGGGACAGGGGGAACACTGAAGCTTTCTTT.

This chain connects TRBV27 to TRBJ1-5; D is possibly TRBD1 (5 bases). V shed 8 bases and J shed 0 bases, with 14 bases lying between them. The germline V gene has CDR1 MNHEY and CDR2 SMNVEV (reference sequence). CDR3 length: 15 amino acids. The CDR3: CASRRGVYSNQPQHF. Written as DNA, the CDR3 is TGTGCCAGCCGTAGGGGCGTTTATAGCAATCAGCCCCAGCATTTT.

This chain joins TRBV5-4 and TRBJ1-1; a possible D gene is TRBD1 (5 bases). Trimming shortened V by 3 bases and J by 0 bases, and 15 bases separated the two germline ends. This CDR3 spans 16 amino acids. The germline V gene has CDR1 SGHNT and CDR2 YYREEE (reference sequence). The CDR3 protein is CASSSGTPTMNTEAFF. The CDR3 DNA is TGTGCCAGCAGCTCCGGGACTCCGACAATGAACACTGAAGCTTTCTTT.

This rearrangement joins TRBV18 to TRBJ1-1, with 8 nucleotides matching TRBD1. Germline values: CDR1 KGHSH, CDR2 LQKENI. With 1 base clipped from V and 0 bases from J, the junction kept 4 bases outside the gene matches. The CDR3 contains 16 residues. CDR3 loop: CASSPRDRSLNTEAFF. The CDR3 DNA sequence: TGTGCCAGCTCACCACGGGACAGGAGTTTGAACACTGAAGCTTTCTTT. The full variable domain, with the rest looked up from reference TRBV18 and TRBJ1-1, is NAGVMQNPRHLVRRRGQEARLRCSPMKGHSHVYWYRQLPEEGLKFMVYLQKENIIDESGMPKERFSAEFPKEGPSILRIQQVVRGDSAAYFCASSPRDRSLNTEAFFGQGTRLTVV.

This rearrangement joins TRBV6-5 to TRBJ2-5; 8 bases line up with TRBD1. CDR3 length: 16 residues. Germline CDR1 MNHEY, CDR2 SVGAGI. Germline trimming cut 4 bases from V and 5 bases from J; bases unmatched to any gene: 12. The CDR3 coding sequence is TGTGCCAGCAGTTCCGGACAGGGTCGGTATCCGGAGACCCAGTACTTC. As protein: CASSSGQGRYPETQYF.

V is TRBV18 and J is TRBJ1-1, with unresolved D. Germline V gene data show CDR1 as KGHSH and CDR2 as LQKENI. The CDR3 sequence is 13 residues long. Trimming took off 3 bases at V and 0 bases at J, with 5 bases between the two ends. The CDR3 loop is CASSPGLNTEAFF. In DNA form, the CDR3 reads TGTGCCAGCTCACCCGGGTTGAACACTGAAGCTTTCTTT.

The rearrangement uses TRBV4-3 and TRBJ1-2; TRBD1 might be the D (6 bases). CDR3 length equals 15 residues. Trimming cost V 0 bases and J 7 bases, with 15 bases left between them. Germline CDR1 and CDR2: LGHNA and YSLEER. CDR3 sequence reads: CASSQDRQDWVGYTF. The CDR3, as DNA: TGCGCCAGCAGCCAAGACCGACAGGATTGGGTTGGCTACACCTTC.

Worth noting for this clone: The same CDR3 arises from other DNA sequences in this sample as well. The rearrangement uses TRBV6-1 and TRBJ1-2; a weak D match, TRBD1 (6 bases). CDR3 length: 13 amino acids. Germline-derived CDR1 and CDR2 are MNHNS and SASEGT. V lost 3 bases to trimming and J lost 3 bases, with 8 bases between them. CDR3 loop: CASSEAGDYGYTF. CDR3 nucleotide sequence: TGTGCCAGCAGTGAGGCAGGGGACTATGGCTACACCTTC.

The gene calls are TRBV28 and TRBJ1-1, with D maybe TRBD1 (6 bases). The CDR3 runs 14 residues. CDR1 MDHEN and CDR2 SYDVKM come from the germline V gene. Deletions cut 6 bases from V and 0 bases from J, with 11 bases between. This CDR3 reads CASRGTPMNTEAFF. CDR3 nucleotide sequence: TGTGCCAGCAGAGGGACACCTATGAACACTGAAGCTTTCTTT. Based on the CDR3 plus reference TRBV28 and TRBJ1-1, the full variable domain is DVKVTQSSRYLVKRTGEKVFLECVQDMDHENMFWYRQDPGLGLRLIYFSYDVKMKEKGDIPEGYSVSREKKERFSLILESASTNQTSMYLCASRGTPMNTEAFFGQGTRLTVV.

The chain couples TRBV5-1 to TRBJ2-2; the D is unclear. CDR3 length: 16 residues. V gave up 0 bases and J gave up 1 base, with 10 bases separating them. Germline V CDR1 and CDR2: SGHRS, YFSETQ. The CDR3, as DNA: TGCGCCAGCAGCTTGGACAGCATGGTGAACACCGGGGAGCTGTTTTTT. This sequence encodes CASSLDSMVNTGELFF.

The rearrangement uses TRBV9 and TRBJ2-7; 10 bases line up with TRBD1. This CDR3 spans 14 amino acids. Germline CDR1 reads SGDLS; CDR2 reads YYNGEE. The ends lost 3 bases at V and 2 bases at J; junction bases unmatched: 2. The DNA for the CDR3 is TGTGCCAGCAGCGCGGACAGGGGGGCCTACGAGCAGTACTTC. As protein: CASSADRGAYEQYF.

The chain combines TRBV2 with TRBJ1-2; D is possibly TRBD1 (5 bases). CDR3 length equals 12 residues. Germline V CDR1 and CDR2: SNHLY, FYNNEI. V was shortened by 6 bases and J by 7 bases, with 12 bases between the two germline ends. CDR3 sequence: CASRTDSPGYTF. CDR3 bases: TGTGCCAGCAGAACAGACAGTCCTGGCTACACCTTC. The full variable domain, completed using reference TRBV2 and TRBJ1-2, is EPEVTQTPSHQVTQMGQEVILRCVPISNHLYFYWYRQILGQKVEFLVSFYNNEISEKSEIFDDQFSVERPDGSNFTLKIRSTKLEDSAMYFCASRTDSPGYTFGSGTRLTVV.

The chain couples TRBV19 to TRBJ2-1, with unresolved D. CDR1 is LNHDA and CDR2 is SQIVND in the germline V gene (reference sequence). The CDR3 runs 17 residues. V was cut by 5 bases and J by 3 bases, with 20 bases left in between. The CDR3 DNA sequence: TGTGCCAGTAGTTACTATGGCGCCTTCATAAGCTACAATGAGCAGTTCTTC. Translation: CASSYYGAFISYNEQFF. The entire variable domain, with the rest obtained from reference TRBV19 and TRBJ2-1, is as follows: DGGITQSPKYLFRKEGQNVTLSCEQNLNHDAMYWYRQDPGQGLRLIYYSQIVNDFQKGDIAEGYSVSREKKESFPLTVTSAQKNPTAFYLCASSYYGAFISYNEQFFGPGTRLTVL.

The chain employs TRBV19 and TRBJ1-4; D gene ambiguous. The CDR3 covers 14 residues. V lost 5 bases, J lost 8 bases, and 15 bases lay in between. The germline CDR1 and CDR2 sequences are LNHDA and SQIVND (reference sequence). The DNA of the CDR3 is TGTGCCAGTAGTGTGGGCCTTCAGATGGAAAAACTGTTTTTT. Its translation is CASSVGLQMEKLFF.

The chain links TRBV2 to TRBJ2-7; TRBD2 matches 7 bases. The CDR3 runs 15 residues. V was pared by 5 bases and J by 0 bases, with 7 bases of the junction left unmatched. Germline V lookup: CDR1 SNHLY, CDR2 FYNNEI. The CDR3 DNA follows: TGTGCCAGCAGTCCGGGACTACCAAGCTCCTACGAGCAGTACTTC. It translates to CASSPGLPSSYEQYF.

The J gene is TRBJ2-7, the V gene TRBV5-1; 8 bases map to TRBD1. The CDR3 runs 13 residues. Germline V gives CDR1 SGHRS, CDR2 YFSETQ. V shed 6 bases and J 4 bases; nucleotides not matched to a gene: 6. The CDR3 nucleotides are TGCGCCAGCAAGCTGGACAGGGCGTACGAGCAGTACTTC. Protein product: CASKLDRAYEQYF.